This TCR beta chain is from a study of human T cells and chemical hapten exposure. Study-wide context: 2% DPC was applied to approximately 2 cm by approximately 2 cm of upper inner arm skin for sensitization. Patch tests put 0.01% DPC on the upper back, read at 6 days.

TCRdb called the RACE reads again in MiXCR, with one record for every CDR3 protein. Seen here are about 340,000 distinct CDR3 sequences, around 7% observed once, and the top ten hold about 8%. J was trimmed by 4 bases and V by 4 bases; bases with no gene match: 7. Germline V gene sequence: CDR1 LGHNA, CDR2 YSLEER. This CDR3 is built from 14 residues. This clonotype was found a few times. Time point defined: patch test 1, 2 weeks after DPC sensitization. The treatment denotes: therapeutic diphenylcyclopropenone sensitization with weekly scalp DPC. The sequence was collected from a young woman with alopecia areata. Some clones in this sample may be carry-over from other donors' samples. This chain joins TRBV4-3 and TRBJ2-7; 7 positions match TRBD1. The sequenced sample was whole blood, obtained in connection with sensitization to the hapten diphenylcyclopropenone (DPC). The DNA of the CDR3 is TGCGCCAGCAGCCCGACAGGGACGGGGTACGAGCAGTACTTC. It codes for CASSPTGTGYEQYF.